This entry lists 3 T cell receptor beta chains sequenced from one sample in a study of blood T cell repertoires in COVID-19. Method: immunoSEQ multiplex PCR; TCRdb's copy keeps in-frame clones and lacks some. Of 320,000 or so clones listed, roughly nine tenths were seen once; the top ten hold approximately 5.5%. The specimen was PBMCs or T cells enriched from blood (not recorded which). All receptors come from a man in his sixties who had recovered from COVID-19.

The chain has TRBV28 and TRBJ2-3; TRBD1 agrees at 11 bases. The CDR3 length is 16 residues. Per germline, CDR1 MDHEN and CDR2 SYDVKM. V was pared by 2 bases and J by 4 bases, with 5 bases of the junction left unmatched. The CDR3 region is CASSLIGQGAADTQYF. In DNA, the CDR3 is TGTGCCAGCAGTTTAATTGGACAGGGGGCGGCAGATACGCAGTATTTT.

V gene TRBV28 combines with J gene TRBJ1-1; D gene unclear. Germline CDR1 is MDHEN and CDR2 is SYDVKM. Trimming pared 6 bases from V and 0 bases from J, leaving 17 bases between. The CDR3 contains 16 residues. The CDR3 DNA is TGTGCCAGCAGCCCAACCGGGGTCCTCCTGAACACTGAAGCTTTCTTT. It is translated as CASSPTGVLLNTEAFF.

This chain joins TRBV10-3 and TRBJ1-1, with 9 positions matching TRBD1. The CDR3 consists of 13 residues. After removal of 1 base from V and 6 bases from J, the junction contained 0 bases not matched to a gene. Germline V gene lookup returns CDR1 ENHRY and CDR2 SYGVKD. The CDR3 nucleotides are TGTGCCATCAGTGAGTGGGACAGGGCTGAAGCTTTCTTT. Its protein is CAISEWDRAEAFF.